This T cell receptor (beta chain) derives from a study of blood T cell repertoires in COVID-19. The wider study: Sample material is recorded as cDNA or gDNA derived from T cells, B-cell-depleted T cells, or PBMCs.

Germline loops: CDR1 KGHSH, CDR2 LQKENI. CDR3 length: 14 amino acids. Trimming removed 3 bases from V and 2 bases from J; junction bases left unmatched: 2. In the original processing: By means of reference gene primer amplification, nucleated cell counts were estimated. The method was immunoSEQ multiplex PCR; TCRdb's version includes in-frame clones alone and lacks a portion of them. The V and J calls and clone size were taken over from that table, and D and trimming were inferred from the DNA. This sample has 150,000 to 200,000 clones, with roughly 87% found just once. The receptor comes from a woman aged 60-70 years with COVID-19, enrolled during active disease. The sample was peripheral blood. The gene calls are TRBV18 and TRBJ2-5; 8 positions match TRBD2. As DNA, the CDR3 is TGTGCCAGCTCACCCGGCGGGGGGCAAGAGACCCAGTACTTC. Protein: CASSPGGGQETQYF. The full variable domain, its missing parts supplied by reference TRBV18 and TRBJ2-5, is NAGVMQNPRHLVRRRGQEARLRCSPMKGHSHVYWYRQLPEEGLKFMVYLQKENIIDESGMPKERFSAEFPKEGPSILRIQQVVRGDSAAYFCASSPGGGQETQYFGPGTRLLVL.